This T cell receptor (beta chain) stems from a study of cytomegalovirus exposure and HLA in healthy donors. Both 60 Vbeta primers and 13 Jbeta primers went into the PCR. Per the original data handling: There were about 86 million unique TCR beta chains by a later count, and around 10 million of them were shared. Profiled with immunoSEQ multiplex PCR; TCRdb holds only in-frame clones, not every one. The V and J calls and clone size come from that table; D and trimming were worked out from the DNA. Of roughly 200,000 clones detected, approximately 80% appear once; the ten largest clones hold 1.5% to 2%. Whole-study results and caveats: Researchers counted 164 TCR beta chains as cytomegalovirus-associated.

The V and J ends lost 8 bases and 2 bases, in that order; junction bases with no gene match: 10. The germline V gene has CDR1 SGHRS and CDR2 YFSETQ. The CDR3 is made up of 15 amino acids. A note on this clone: The antigen remains unidentified.

The donors comprised healthy bone marrow donors. The chain carries TRBV5-1 and TRBJ2-1; 7 bases fit TRBD1. The sequence was obtained from a man aged 50-59 years in good health and CMV-seronegative. Material: PBMCs. CDR3 loop: CASTETGDPYNEQFF. Written as DNA, the CDR3 is TGCGCCAGTACTGAAACAGGGGATCCCTACAATGAGCAGTTCTTC.